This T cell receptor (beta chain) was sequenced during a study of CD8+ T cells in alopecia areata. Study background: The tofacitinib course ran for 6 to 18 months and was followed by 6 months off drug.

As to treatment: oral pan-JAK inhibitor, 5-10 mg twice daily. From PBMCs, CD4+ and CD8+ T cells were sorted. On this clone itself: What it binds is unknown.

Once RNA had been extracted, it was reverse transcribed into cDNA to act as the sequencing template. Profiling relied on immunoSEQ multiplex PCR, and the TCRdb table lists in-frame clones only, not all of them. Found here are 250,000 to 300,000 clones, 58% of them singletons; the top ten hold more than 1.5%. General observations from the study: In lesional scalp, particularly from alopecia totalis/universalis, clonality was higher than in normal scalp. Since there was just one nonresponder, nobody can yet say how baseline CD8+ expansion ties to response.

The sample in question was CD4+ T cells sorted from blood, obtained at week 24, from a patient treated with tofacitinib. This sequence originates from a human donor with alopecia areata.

CDR3 sequence reads: CSVVTTDTQYF. The DNA for the CDR3 is TGCAGCGTTGTAACGACAGATACGCAGTATTTT. The chain recombines TRBV29-1 with TRBJ2-3; D unclear. The V gene's germline CDR1 is SQVTM and CDR2 ANQGSEA. Trimming removed 4 bases at V and 3 bases at J, with 5 bases between. The CDR3 loop spans 11 amino acids.